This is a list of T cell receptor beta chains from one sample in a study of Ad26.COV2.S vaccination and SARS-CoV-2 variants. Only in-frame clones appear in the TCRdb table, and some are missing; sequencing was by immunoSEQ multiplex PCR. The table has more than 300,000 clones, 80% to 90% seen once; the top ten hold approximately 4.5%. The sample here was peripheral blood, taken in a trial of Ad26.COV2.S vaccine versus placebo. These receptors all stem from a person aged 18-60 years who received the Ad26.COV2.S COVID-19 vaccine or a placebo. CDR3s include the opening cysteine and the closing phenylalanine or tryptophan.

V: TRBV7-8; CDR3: CASSKRGGLADTQYF
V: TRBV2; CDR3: CASSEYRSVSSGNTIYF
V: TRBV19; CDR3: CASSIGRTGSYYEQYF
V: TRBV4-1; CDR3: CASSPRAGENTGELFF
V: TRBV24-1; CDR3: CATSENRGETQYF
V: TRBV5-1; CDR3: CASSLVEGTDTQYF
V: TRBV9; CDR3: CASSVGDRAGDQPQHF
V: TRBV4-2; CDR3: CASSHRQGRSTEAFF
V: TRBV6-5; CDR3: CASSLGRAETQYF
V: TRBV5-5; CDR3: CASSLVVLAGAPYNEQFF
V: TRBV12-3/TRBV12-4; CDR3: CASSLVTSSPLHF
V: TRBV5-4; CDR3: CASSLDQSDEKLFF
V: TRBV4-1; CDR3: CASSQVATDRQETQYF
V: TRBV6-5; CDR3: CASSPGQGGSPLHF
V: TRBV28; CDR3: CASAAWGESGNTIYF
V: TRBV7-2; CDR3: CASSFSQDSYGYTF
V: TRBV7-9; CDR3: CASSERNEQFF
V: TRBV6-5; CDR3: CASSRAGLSYEQYF
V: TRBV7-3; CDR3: CASSLTTAGRNEQYF
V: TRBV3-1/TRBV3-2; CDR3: CASSQGQGTGIGTDTQYF
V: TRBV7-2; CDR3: CASSLGSGAGQETQYF
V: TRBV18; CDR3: CASSLIGQETQYF
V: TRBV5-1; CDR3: CASSLALGTVTYEQYF
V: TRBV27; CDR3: CASLLPGTGKDEQFF
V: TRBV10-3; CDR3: CAIRGGSTDTQYF
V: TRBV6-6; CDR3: CASSHGTVQETQYF
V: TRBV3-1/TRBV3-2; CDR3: CASTQTSGRGPTDTQYF
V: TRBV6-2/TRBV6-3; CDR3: CASSYVGTGNEKLFF
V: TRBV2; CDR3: CASRRQGSYEQYF
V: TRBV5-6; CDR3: CASRSIRATYEQYF
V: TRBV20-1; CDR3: CSLPEGNEQFF
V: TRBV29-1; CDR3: CSVGVDYEQYF
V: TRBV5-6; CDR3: CASSLVGGLTDTQYF
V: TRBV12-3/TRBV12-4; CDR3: CASSYQETQYF
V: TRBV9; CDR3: CASSVAQGAFGETQYF